The 15 T cell receptor beta chains given below trace back to one sample, sequenced in a study of patients and donors after allogeneic stem cell transplantation. TCRdb re-analysed the RT-PCR reads in MiXCR, keeping a single row per CDR3 protein. The table shows about 230,000 distinct CDR3 sequences, with 13% to 15% occurring only once. Specimen: blood, either unsorted or a sorted T cell fraction (not recorded which). The receptors originated from a human donor who was either an allogeneic HSCT recipient or a stem cell or donor lymphocyte infusion donor (not recorded which). It is not recorded whose cells these are; they may come from a transplant donor.

About this clonotype: A read error is possible here, since a much larger clone lies one base away. The rearrangement links TRBV11-2 to TRBJ1-2; 8 nucleotides line up with TRBD1. Losses at the gene ends were 5 bases for V and 12 bases for J; bases not matched to a gene: 20. Germline CDR1 reads SGHAT; CDR2 reads FQNNGV. This CDR3 spans 16 amino acids. CDR3 sequence reads: CASSPRRQGKIVLHTF. Written as DNA, the CDR3 is TGTGCCAGCAGCCCCAGACGACAGGGGAAGATCGTTCTACACACCTTC.

In its sample, this clonotype was seen many times. The V and J genes are TRBV29-1 and TRBJ2-7; 9 bases fit TRBD2. Germline V gene data show CDR1 as SQVTM and CDR2 as ANQGSEA. After removal of 5 bases from V and 5 bases from J, the junction contained 7 bases not matched to a gene. The CDR3 extends over 13 amino acids. CDR3 DNA: TGCAGCGTTCAGGGACTAGCAATCAACGAGCAGTACTTC. Translating it yields CSVQGLAINEQYF.

This clonotype was found many times. This rearrangement joins TRBV29-1 to TRBJ1-1, with 9 bases fitting TRBD1. V was clipped by 6 bases and J by 8 bases; unmatched bases: 16. Looked up from germline, CDR1 is SQVTM and CDR2 is ANQGSEA. This CDR3 contains 15 residues. CDR3 DNA: TGCAGCGTACTACAGGGGGCGCGTGGGCTTCCCGAAGCTTTCTTT. This encodes CSVLQGARGLPEAFF.

This clonotype appeared many times. The chain employs TRBV5-1 and TRBJ2-1, with 13 bases lining up with TRBD2. J gave up 8 bases and V 0 bases, and 5 bases lay outside the gene matches. Germline loops: CDR1 SGHRS, CDR2 YFSETQ. The CDR3 loop spans 16 amino acids. The CDR3 nucleotides are TGCGCCAGCAGCTTGGCCGGGACTAGCGGGACCCATGAGCAGTTCTTC. Protein: CASSLAGTSGTHEQFF.

The chain joins TRBV12-3 or TRBV12-4 to TRBJ1-2, with D unclear. This CDR3 is built from 12 residues. V was shortened by 6 bases and J by 2 bases, with 7 bases between the two germline ends. The chain's CDR3 is CASRIQNYGYTF. DNA for the CDR3: TGTGCCAGCAGAATTCAGAACTATGGCTACACCTTC.

This clonotype has more than one count but fewer than ten. The rearrangement uses TRBV5-1 and TRBJ1-6, with 7 bases fitting TRBD1. After removal of 1 base from V and 10 bases from J, the junction contained 11 bases not matched to a gene. The CDR3 consists of 16 residues. CDR1 SGHRS and CDR2 YFSETQ come from the germline V gene. The CDR3 coding sequence is TGCGCCAGCAGCTTGCCCCAGGGGGATATTAAATCACCCCTCCACTTT. It encodes CASSLPQGDIKSPLHF. Together with reference TRBV5-1 and TRBJ1-6, the CDR3 gives the full variable domain: KAGVTQTPRYLIKTRGQQVTLSCSPISGHRSVSWYQQTPGQGLQFLFEYFSETQRNKGNFPGRFSGRQFSNSRSEMNVSTLELGDSALYLCASSLPQGDIKSPLHFGNGTRLTVT.

This clonotype was seen more than once but under ten times. This chain uses TRBV11-2 with TRBJ2-7; D may be TRBD2 (7 bases). There are 15 residues in the CDR3. Germline assignment: CDR1 SGHAT and CDR2 FQNNGV. The V end lost 3 bases, the J end lost 7 bases, and 19 bases lay between the germline ends. The CDR3 sequence: CASSFLRGRGGEQYF. CDR3 sequence (DNA): TGTGCCAGCAGCTTTCTTCGGGGGCGGGGAGGGGAGCAGTACTTC. The complete variable domain, with remaining parts taken from reference TRBV11-2 and TRBJ2-7, reads EAGVAQSPRYKIIEKRQSVAFWCNPISGHATLYWYQQILGQGPKLLIQFQNNGVVDDSQLPKDRFSAERLKGVDSTLKIQPAKLEDSAVYLCASSFLRGRGGEQYFGPGTRLTVT.

The chain couples TRBV14 to TRBJ1-1; D may be TRBD1 (5 bases). The length of the CDR3 is 14 residues. Germline CDR1 and CDR2: SGHDN and FVKESK. The ends were cut back, 1 base at V and 5 bases at J, with 11 bases in the middle. The CDR3 sequence is CASSQVVGRTEAFF. CDR3 DNA sequence: TGTGCCAGCAGCCAAGTCGTGGGGCGAACTGAAGCTTTCTTT.

This clonotype was seen at least ten times. The J gene is TRBJ2-1, the V gene TRBV12-3 or TRBV12-4, with D hard to call. This CDR3 is built from 15 residues. V was cut by 1 base and J by 1 base, with 8 bases left in between. The CDR3 here is CASSLVRTSYNEQFF. CDR3 bases: TGTGCCAGCAGTTTAGTCCGTACATCCTACAATGAGCAGTTCTTC.

The rearrangement joins TRBV24-1 to TRBJ2-3; tentatively, D is TRBD1 or TRBD2 (5 bases each). The CDR3 loop spans 19 amino acids. The germline V gene encodes CDR1 KGHDR and CDR2 SFDVKD. Trimming took 8 bases from V and 0 from J, leaving 26 bases between them. CDR3 DNA sequence: TGTGCCACCAAGGGCGTGCGGCAGGATGAGGGGCCTAGCACAGATACGCAGTATTTT. It codes for CATKGVRQDEGPSTDTQYF.

The chain links TRBV12-3 or TRBV12-4 to TRBJ2-1; 9 bases match TRBD2. The CDR3 spans 16 residues. The V segment lost 5 bases and the J segment 2 bases; nucleotides outside the gene matches: 7. The CDR3 loop reads CASSVQSGRPYNEQFF. Written as DNA, the CDR3 is TGTGCCAGCAGTGTGCAGAGCGGGAGGCCCTACAATGAGCAGTTCTTC.

This clonotype was counted at least ten times. V and J are TRBV12-3 or TRBV12-4 and TRBJ1-1; D unclear. The CDR3 contains 14 residues. V lost 4 bases and J 3 bases, leaving 12 bases between the germline ends. The CDR3 nucleotides read TGTGCCAGCAGTTCACCGGGGTTCGACACTGAAGCTTTCTTT. Translating gives CASSSPGFDTEAFF.

This clonotype was counted many times. V and J are TRBV5-4 and TRBJ1-4; D might be TRBD1 (5 bases). CDR3 length equals 19 residues. CDR1 SGHNT and CDR2 YYREEE come from the germline V gene (reference sequence). With 3 bases removed from V and 0 bases from J, the gap between germline ends came to 21 bases. The CDR3 DNA sequence: TGTGCCAGCAGCTCAACGACCGATACAGGCCTAGCAACTAATGAAAAACTGTTTTTT. Translation: CASSSTTDTGLATNEKLFF.

This clonotype came up many times. The chain employs TRBV12-3 or TRBV12-4 and TRBJ2-7, with 9 bases aligning to TRBD1. Trimming took 2 bases from V and 1 from J; bases not matched to a gene: 6. The CDR3 covers 16 residues. CDR3 sequence reads: CASSLRPGQGSYEQYF. The CDR3 DNA follows: TGTGCCAGCAGTTTAAGGCCGGGACAGGGATCCTACGAGCAGTACTTC.

The rearrangement uses TRBV2 and TRBJ1-2; TRBD1 matches at 8 bases. Trimming removed 5 bases from V and 0 bases from J; junction bases left unmatched: 2. The CDR3 has 14 residues. Germline loops: CDR1 SNHLY, CDR2 FYNNEI. CDR3 nucleotide sequence: TGTGCCAGCAGTATGGGACAGGCTAACTATGGCTACACCTTC. Residues: CASSMGQANYGYTF.